The 17 T cell receptor beta chains below all came from one sample that was sequenced in a study of blood T cell repertoires in COVID-19. Assay used: immunoSEQ multiplex PCR; TCRdb lists only in-frame clones, some missing. The table records under 250,000 clones, roughly 88% of them present only once. Source material: PBMCs or T cells enriched from blood (not recorded which). The receptors derive from a young woman who had been exposed to COVID-19.

This chain joins TRBV2 and TRBJ2-3, with 7 nucleotides matching TRBD2. Germline V gene lookup returns CDR1 SNHLY and CDR2 FYNNEI. CDR3 length equals 15 residues. After removal of 2 bases from V and 1 base from J, the junction contained 3 bases not matched to a gene. CDR3 nucleotides: TGTGCCAGCAGTGAACGACTAGCTCGCACAGATACGCAGTATTTT. Its protein product is CASSERLARTDTQYF.

The chain has TRBV27 and TRBJ1-6; D not certain. CDR1 and CDR2 (germline): MNHEY, SMNVEV (reference sequence). CDR3 size: 14 residues. Trimming removed 0 bases at V and 7 bases at J, with 7 bases between. In DNA form, the CDR3 reads TGTGCCAGCAGTTTATCTGGGCCCAATTCACCCCTCCACTTT. It encodes CASSLSGPNSPLHF.

The chain has TRBV19 and TRBJ1-5; D may be TRBD1 (5 bases). Germline V CDR1 and CDR2: LNHDA, SQIVND (reference sequence). This CDR3 is 13 amino acids long. V shed 7 bases and J shed 5 bases, with 12 bases lying between them. The CDR3 loop reads CASKDRGHQPQHF. CDR3 sequence (DNA): TGTGCCAGTAAGGATAGGGGTCATCAGCCCCAGCATTTT.

V and J are TRBV5-1 and TRBJ2-7, with 8 bases lining up with TRBD1. Germline V gene data show CDR1 as SGHRS and CDR2 as YFSETQ. The length of the CDR3 is 15 residues. J lost 3 bases, V lost 2 bases, and 7 bases had no gene match. CDR3 sequence (DNA): TGCGCCAGCAGCTTTTATGCAGGGGGCGACTACGAGCAGTACTTC. Protein sequence: CASSFYAGGDYEQYF.

The chain joins TRBV12-5 to TRBJ1-3; 8 nucleotides align to TRBD1. Trimming took 3 bases from V and 2 from J; bases not matched to a gene: 6. Germline V lookup: CDR1 LGHNT, CDR2 FRNRAP. CDR3 length: 16 amino acids. DNA for the CDR3: TGTGCTAGTGGTTTACCCAAGACAGGGGCTGGAAACACCATATATTTT. Encoded protein: CASGLPKTGAGNTIYF.

This clone was observed a handful of times. The chain couples TRBV2 to TRBJ2-7; D possibly corresponds to TRBD1 (6 bases). The germline V and J ends were trimmed by 6 bases and 6 bases, with 24 bases remaining between them. The CDR3 consists of 16 residues. CDR1 and CDR2 (germline): SNHLY, FYNNEI. The CDR3: CASSLWGPDRNPEQYF. CDR3 DNA: TGTGCCAGCAGCCTATGGGGGCCCGACAGGAACCCCGAGCAGTACTTC. Variable domain in full (rest from reference TRBV2 and TRBJ2-7): EPEVTQTPSHQVTQMGQEVILRCVPISNHLYFYWYRQILGQKVEFLVSFYNNEISEKSEIFDDQFSVERPDGSNFTLKIRSTKLEDSAMYFCASSLWGPDRNPEQYFGPGTRLTVT.

The gene calls are TRBV7-9 and TRBJ2-3; D is uncertain. This CDR3 spans 12 amino acids. The germline CDR1 and CDR2 sequences are SEHNR and FQNEAQ (reference sequence). The ends were cut back, 5 bases at V and 6 bases at J, with 9 bases in the middle. Written as DNA, the CDR3 is TGTGCCAGCAGCGGCGACTTTGATACGCAGTATTTT. This encodes CASSGDFDTQYF.

CDR3 loop: CASSQGLQYGYTF. The CDR3 DNA is TGTGCCAGCAGCCAAGGACTGCAATATGGCTACACCTTC. The chain carries TRBV14 and TRBJ1-2; no firm D call. V dropped 1 base and J dropped 5 bases, with 8 bases sitting between them. This CDR3 is built from 13 residues. CDR1 and CDR2 (germline): SGHDN, FVKESK.

This clone was recorded many times. The chain links TRBV4-2 to TRBJ2-3, with 15 nucleotides matching TRBD2. V trimming: 4 bases; J trimming: 1 base; junction bases outside the gene matches: 12. The CDR3 extends over 20 amino acids. Germline lookup yields CDR1 LGHNA and CDR2 YNFKEQ. CDR3 region: CASSRPTGLAGGSGTDTQYF. CDR3 in DNA: TGTGCCAGCAGCCGTCCGACGGGACTAGCGGGAGGAAGTGGCACAGATACGCAGTATTTT.

This clone has only a few counts. The rearrangement uses TRBV27 and TRBJ1-2; TRBD1 aligns across 8 bases. Germline V CDR1 and CDR2: MNHEY, SMNVEV (reference sequence). After removal of 6 bases from V and 6 bases from J, the junction contained 9 bases not matched to a gene. This CDR3 comprises 14 residues. The CDR3 region is CASSRQGIPNGYTF. CDR3 nucleotides: TGTGCCAGCAGCAGACAGGGGATACCCAATGGCTACACCTTC.

The chain combines TRBV11-2 with TRBJ2-1; D call uncertain. The V and J ends lost 5 bases and 3 bases respectively, with 8 bases between them. Looked up from germline, CDR1 is SGHAT and CDR2 is FQNNGV. CDR3 size: 13 residues. Written as DNA, the CDR3 is TGTGCCAGCAGCCTCTTCGGCTACAATGAGCAGTTCTTC. Residues: CASSLFGYNEQFF.

The chain employs TRBV9 and TRBJ2-1; 10 nucleotides match TRBD2. Germline V gives CDR1 SGDLS, CDR2 YYNGEE. Trimming removed 4 bases from V and 5 bases from J; junction bases left unmatched: 9. The CDR3 has 16 amino acids. The CDR3 loop is CASSPRTSGINNEQFF. The CDR3 DNA sequence: TGTGCCAGCAGCCCCCGAACTAGCGGGATTAACAATGAGCAGTTCTTC.

The chain has TRBV19 and TRBJ1-5; possibly TRBD1 for D (5 bases). V was shortened by 3 bases and J by 2 bases, with 14 bases between the two germline ends. CDR1 is LNHDA, CDR2 SQIVND, per germline (reference sequence). The CDR3 is 16 residues long. CDR3 amino acids: CASSILGVGGNQPQHF. In nucleotides, the CDR3 is TGTGCCAGTAGTATTTTAGGGGTAGGAGGCAATCAGCCCCAGCATTTT.

The rearrangement links TRBV15 to TRBJ1-2; 7 nucleotides match TRBD1. Trimming at V came to 6 bases and at J to 7 bases, leaving 8 bases not matched to a gene. The CDR3 spans 13 residues. The germline V gene encodes CDR1 LNHNV and CDR2 YYDKDF (reference sequence). The CDR3 DNA reads TGTGCCACCAGTAAGACAGGGATCCGTGGCTACACCTTC. Translated: CATSKTGIRGYTF.

The chain links TRBV30 to TRBJ2-1, with 8 nucleotides matching TRBD2. Germline CDR1 is GTSNPN and CDR2 is SVGIG (reference sequence). Trimming took 5 bases from V and 0 from J; bases not matched to a gene: 3. CDR3 length: 14 residues. In nucleotides, the CDR3 is TGTGCCTGGCTAGCGGGCCGCTCCTACAATGAGCAGTTCTTC. Amino acid sequence: CAWLAGRSYNEQFF.

The CDR3 reads CASSLLASVVYEQYF. For the CDR3, the DNA is TGTGCCAGCAGCTTGCTAGCCTCGGTTGTCTACGAGCAGTACTTC. The chain is built from TRBV7-2 and TRBJ2-7; D is possibly TRBD2 (5 bases). Deletions cut 3 bases from V and 3 bases from J, with 15 bases between. Germline V lookup: CDR1 SGHTA, CDR2 FQGNSA. The CDR3 consists of 15 residues.

The chain uses TRBV5-6 and TRBJ2-2, with 8 bases matching TRBD1. Germline values: CDR1 SGHDT, CDR2 YYEEEE. This CDR3 is built from 16 residues. V lost 2 bases and J lost 4; bases outside the gene matches: 7. CDR3 in amino acids: CASSLPGGWGTGELFF. Written as DNA, the CDR3 is TGTGCCAGCAGCTTACCAGGGGGCTGGGGCACCGGGGAGCTGTTTTTT.